This T cell receptor beta chain stems from a study of blood T cell repertoires in COVID-19. At the level of the study: Sources were T cells, B-cell-depleted T cells, or PBMCs; the material itself was cDNA or gDNA.

The method was immunoSEQ multiplex PCR; TCRdb's version includes in-frame clones alone and lacks a portion of them. The sample holds hundreds of thousands of clones, roughly 90% seen once. The sequence was collected from a woman in her 30s with acute or convalescent COVID-19. Sequenced material: peripheral blood.

For the CDR3, the DNA is TGTGCCAGCAGCGGGGTTAGGGGCCCCCAAGAGACCCAGTACTTC. Its protein is CASSGVRGPQETQYF. J is TRBJ2-5 and V is TRBV6-2 or TRBV6-3; either TRBD1 or TRBD2 may fit D (5 bases each). CDR1 and CDR2 from the germline V gene are MNHEY and SVGEGT. This CDR3 has 15 residues. Trimming stripped 6 bases from V and 1 base from J, with 15 bases between.